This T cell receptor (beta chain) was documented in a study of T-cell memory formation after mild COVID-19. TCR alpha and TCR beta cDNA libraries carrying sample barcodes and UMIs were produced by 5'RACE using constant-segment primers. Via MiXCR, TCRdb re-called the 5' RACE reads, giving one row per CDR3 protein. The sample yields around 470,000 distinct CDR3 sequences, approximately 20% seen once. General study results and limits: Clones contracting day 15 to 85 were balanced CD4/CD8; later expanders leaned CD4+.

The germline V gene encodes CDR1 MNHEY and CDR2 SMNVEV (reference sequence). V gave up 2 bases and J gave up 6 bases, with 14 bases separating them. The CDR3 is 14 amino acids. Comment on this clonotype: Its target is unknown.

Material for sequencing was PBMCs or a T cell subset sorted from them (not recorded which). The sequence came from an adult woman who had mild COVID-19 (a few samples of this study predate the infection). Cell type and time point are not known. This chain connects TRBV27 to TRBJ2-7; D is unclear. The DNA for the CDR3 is TGTGCCAGCAGTTTACAGGAAAAAGTCGGCGAGCAGTACTTC. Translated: CASSLQEKVGEQYF.